This section outlines one TCR beta chain sequence together with its context. The target antigen is unknown. Per germline, CDR1 SGHAT and CDR2 FQNNGV. The V and J ends lost 3 bases and 6 bases, in that order; junction bases with no gene match: 3. The CDR3 covers 15 residues. This specimen comes from a study of T cell responses to AZD1222 COVID-19 vaccine. Study-level results: Repertoires were obtained only post-peak T cell response. Within unmutated variant regions lay the reported targets of nearly half of spike-specific TCRs. Spike-specific TCR breadth and depth went up after people got two AZD1222 doses.

Samples with a second dose at about 4 or about 12 weeks were pooled together. Sequenced by immunoSEQ multiplex PCR; TCRdb stores in-frame clones only, minus some. The data contain about 150,000 clones, about 91% of them singletons. The sequences come from peripheral blood, collected 28 days after the second AZD1222 dose. This TCR came from an adult who received the AZD1222 COVID-19 vaccine. This chain uses TRBV11-2 with TRBJ2-1, with 12 bases aligning to TRBD2. CDR3 region: CASSFLAGGTNEQFF. CDR3 in DNA: TGTGCCAGCAGCTTTCTAGCGGGGGGGACCAATGAGCAGTTCTTC.